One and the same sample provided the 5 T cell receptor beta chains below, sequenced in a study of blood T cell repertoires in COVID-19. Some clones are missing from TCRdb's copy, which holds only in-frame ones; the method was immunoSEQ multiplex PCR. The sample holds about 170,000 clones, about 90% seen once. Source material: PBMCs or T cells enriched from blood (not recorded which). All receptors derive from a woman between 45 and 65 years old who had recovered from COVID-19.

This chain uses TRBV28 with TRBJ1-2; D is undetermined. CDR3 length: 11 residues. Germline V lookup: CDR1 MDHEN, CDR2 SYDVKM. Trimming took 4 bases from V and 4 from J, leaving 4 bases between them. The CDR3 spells CASSSFYGYTF. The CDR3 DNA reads TGTGCCAGCAGTTCGTTCTATGGCTACACCTTC.

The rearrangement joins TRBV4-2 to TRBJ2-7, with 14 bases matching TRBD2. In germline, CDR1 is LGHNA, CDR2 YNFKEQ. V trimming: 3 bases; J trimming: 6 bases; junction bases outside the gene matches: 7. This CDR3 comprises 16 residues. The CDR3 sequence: CASSQAGLAGGVEQYF. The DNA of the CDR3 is TGTGCCAGCAGCCAGGCAGGACTAGCGGGAGGTGTCGAGCAGTACTTC.

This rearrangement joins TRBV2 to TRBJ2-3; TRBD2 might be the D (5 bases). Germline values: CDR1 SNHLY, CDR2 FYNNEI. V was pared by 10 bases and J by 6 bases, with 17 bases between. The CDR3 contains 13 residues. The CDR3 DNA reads TGTGCCACCTACTGGGGAGCGAGGGATACGCAGTATTTT. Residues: CATYWGARDTQYF.

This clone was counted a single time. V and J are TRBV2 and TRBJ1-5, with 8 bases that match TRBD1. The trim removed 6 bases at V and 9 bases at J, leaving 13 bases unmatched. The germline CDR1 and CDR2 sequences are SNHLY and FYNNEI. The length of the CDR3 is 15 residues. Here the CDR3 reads CASSKAGGGTGPQHF. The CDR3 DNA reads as TGTGCCAGCAGCAAGGCTGGGGGAGGGACAGGGCCCCAGCATTTT.

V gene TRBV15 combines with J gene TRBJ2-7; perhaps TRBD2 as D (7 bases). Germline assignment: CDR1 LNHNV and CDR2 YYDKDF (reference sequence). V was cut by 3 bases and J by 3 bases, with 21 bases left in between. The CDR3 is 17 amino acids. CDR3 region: CATSSGGRGVKVYEQYF. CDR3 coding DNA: TGTGCCACCAGCAGTGGGGGCCGGGGGGTAAAGGTCTACGAGCAGTACTTC. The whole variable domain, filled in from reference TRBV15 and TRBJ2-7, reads DAMVIQNPRYQVTQFGKPVTLSCSQTLNHNVMYWYQQKSSQAPKLLFHYYDKDFNNEADTPDNFQSRRPNTSFCFLDIRSPGLGDTAMYLCATSSGGRGVKVYEQYFGPGTRLTVT.